One sample yielded the 28 T cell receptor beta chains listed below, sequenced in a study of spatial heterogeneity in lung cancer. TCRdb analysed the 5' RACE reads with MiXCR anew, one entry per CDR3 protein. The profile shows about 52,000 distinct CDR3 sequences, roughly 7% of them singletons. Noted time point: blood at routine non-recurrence follow-up after resection. Whole RNA from tumor, nontumor lung or frozen PBMC was sequenced unsorted. This specimen consisted of PBMCs, obtained at follow-up. The receptors here all came from a female donor with early-stage non-small cell lung cancer.

This chain joins TRBV7-2 and TRBJ2-5; 7 bases align to TRBD2. The CDR3 has 15 residues. With V trimmed by 3 bases and J by 4 bases, 8 bases remained unmatched. The germline V gene has CDR1 SGHTA and CDR2 FQGNSA. The CDR3 region has the DNA TGTGCCAGCAGCTTCCAAAGCGGGAAGGGAGAGACCCAGTACTTC. The encoded protein is CASSFQSGKGETQYF. The whole variable domain, filled in from reference TRBV7-2 and TRBJ2-5, reads GAGVSQSPSNKVTEKGKDVELRCDPISGHTALYWYRQSLGQGLEFLIYFQGNSAPDKSGLPSDRFSAERTGGSVSTLTIQRTQQEDSAVYLCASSFQSGKGETQYFGPGTRLLVL.

This clonotype has a count of ten or more. The V gene is TRBV28, the J gene TRBJ1-6; tentatively, D is TRBD1 (5 bases). The V gene's germline CDR1 is MDHEN and CDR2 SYDVKM. Trimming removed 3 bases from V and 13 bases from J, with 7 bases in between. The CDR3 is 11 amino acids. CDR3 sequence (DNA): TGTGCCAGCAGTTTGGGGCCTCCCCTCCACTTT. It encodes CASSLGPPLHF.

CDR3 protein: CASSVQLAGGSYEQYF. Written as DNA, the CDR3 is TGTGCCAGCAGTGTCCAACTAGCGGGGGGTTCCTACGAGCAGTACTTC. The chain employs TRBV6-1 and TRBJ2-7; 12 nucleotides match TRBD2. The ends lost 4 bases at V and 1 base at J; junction bases unmatched: 5. This CDR3 region has 16 residues. Germline V gives CDR1 MNHNS, CDR2 SASEGT.

The chain's CDR3 is CASSPPNTDTQYF. DNA of the CDR3: TGTGCCAGCTCACCACCGAACACAGATACGCAGTATTTT. V and J are TRBV18 and TRBJ2-3; D is unclear. This CDR3 has 13 residues. V was shortened by 0 bases and J by 2 bases, with 3 bases between the two germline ends. Germline CDR1 and CDR2: KGHSH and LQKENI.

Comments on this clonotype: Possible read error: a much larger clone is one base away. This CDR3 fails to terminate in the conserved phenylalanine or tryptophan, so it likely reflects a read error. The rearrangement joins TRBV18 to TRBJ2-6; D is undetermined. V lost 5 bases and J lost 1, with 3 bases in between. Germline V CDR1 and CDR2: KGHSH, LQKENI. The CDR3 is 13 amino acids. The CDR3 reads CASSESGANVLTS. The CDR3 nucleotides are TGTGCCAGCTCAGAGTCTGGGGCCAACGTCCTGACTTCC.

The chain uses TRBV6-1 and TRBJ2-3, with 8 bases lining up with TRBD1. The germline CDR1 and CDR2 sequences are MNHNS and SASEGT. The CDR3 loop spans 15 amino acids. V was pared by 7 bases and J by 4 bases, with 10 bases of the junction left unmatched. The CDR3, as DNA: TGTGCCAGCATGGCCCAGGGGGCTTGGGCAGATACGCAGTATTTT. Its translation: CASMAQGAWADTQYF.

This clonotype was counted only a few times. The junction departs from the called germline gene at one end, perhaps through a read error. The genes are TRBV3-1 and TRBJ2-3; D is possibly TRBD2 (7 bases). CDR3 size: 15 residues. From germline, CDR1 is LGHDT and CDR2 YNNKEL (reference sequence). CDR3 coding DNA: TGTGCCAGCACCCAAACCGGGGGGCGGCGCGATACGCAGTATTTT. This sequence encodes CASTQTGGRRDTQYF.

The V and J genes are TRBV4-3 and TRBJ2-2; D gene ambiguous. Deletions cut 0 bases from V and 3 bases from J, with 2 bases between. Germline V lookup: CDR1 LGHNA, CDR2 YSLEER. This CDR3 comprises 13 residues. The DNA for the CDR3 is TGCGCCAGCAGCCAAGACCACACCGGGGAGCTGTTTTTT. The encoded protein is CASSQDHTGELFF.

This clonotype was detected many times. This chain links TRBV5-1 with TRBJ1-1, with D unclear. Germline V gene lookup returns CDR1 SGHRS and CDR2 YFSETQ. Trimming pared 0 bases from V and 5 bases from J, leaving 11 bases between. The CDR3 is made up of 14 amino acids. The CDR3 DNA sequence: TGCGCCAGCAGCTTGGGCTCGACGAGAACTGAAGCTTTCTTT. The encoded protein is CASSLGSTRTEAFF.

This clonotype was observed a few times. The chain links TRBV15 to TRBJ2-2, with a possible D match to TRBD1 (6 bases). Germline-derived CDR1 and CDR2 are LNHNV and YYDKDF (reference sequence). The length of the CDR3 is 15 residues. The V end lost 2 bases, the J end lost 4 bases, and 11 bases lay between the germline ends. The CDR3 loop reads CATSRSLQGTGELFF. The DNA for the CDR3 is TGTGCCACCAGCAGATCGTTACAGGGCACCGGGGAGCTGTTTTTT.

This clonotype appeared a few times. The genes are TRBV2 and TRBJ2-2, with D perhaps TRBD1 (5 bases). Germline V gene sequence: CDR1 SNHLY, CDR2 FYNNEI. CDR3 length: 14 residues. The V end was cut by 5 bases, the J end by 4 bases, with 11 bases between. The CDR3 loop is CASSQGGGTGELFF. The CDR3 DNA reads TGTGCCAGCAGTCAGGGCGGTGGCACCGGGGAGCTGTTTTTT.

The J gene is TRBJ2-5, the V gene TRBV11-2, with D possibly being TRBD2 (5 bases). Looked up from germline, CDR1 is SGHAT and CDR2 is FQNNGV. This CDR3 contains 13 residues. V was cut by 7 bases and J by 4 bases, with 13 bases left in between. The CDR3 bases are TGTGCCAGCACGCCCGGACTCGGAGAGACCCAGTACTTC. It translates to CASTPGLGETQYF.

This clonotype was counted at least ten times. For the CDR3, the DNA is TGTGCCAGCAGCTGGTTACAGGGTCATGAGCAGTTCTTC. This gives the protein CASSWLQGHEQFF. J is TRBJ2-1 and V is TRBV5-6, with a possible D match to TRBD1 (6 bases). V lost 3 bases and J 8 bases, leaving 12 bases between the germline ends. The CDR3 is made up of 13 amino acids. The V gene's germline CDR1 is SGHDT and CDR2 YYEEEE.

This chain links TRBV11-2 with TRBJ2-3; 11 positions match TRBD2. The germline gives CDR1 SGHAT, CDR2 FQNNGV. The CDR3 contains 17 residues. Trimming took 1 base from V and 4 from J; bases not matched to a gene: 7. The CDR3 sequence: CASSLGILAGVADTQYF. CDR3 DNA: TGTGCCAGCAGCTTAGGCATACTAGCGGGAGTCGCAGATACGCAGTATTTT.

This sequence joins TRBV2 and TRBJ1-6, with 10 nucleotides matching TRBD1. Germline CDR1 is SNHLY and CDR2 is FYNNEI. The CDR3 loop spans 15 amino acids. V was clipped by 4 bases and J by 10 bases; unmatched bases: 7. CDR3 sequence (DNA): TGTGCCAGCAGTGCACCTGGACAGGGGGAATCACCCCTCCACTTT. This gives the protein CASSAPGQGESPLHF.

In this sample, this clonotype turned up many times. V and J are TRBV13 and TRBJ1-1, with D hard to call. Germline assignment: CDR1 PRHDT and CDR2 FYEKMQ (reference sequence). Trimming pared 1 base from V and 8 bases from J, leaving 11 bases between. The CDR3 spans 13 residues. The CDR3 loop reads CASSLVSYPEAFF. The CDR3 DNA reads TGTGCCAGCAGCTTAGTATCGTACCCCGAAGCTTTCTTT.

A few counts support this clonotype. This rearrangement joins TRBV5-1 to TRBJ2-2; D gene unclear. Germline V CDR1 and CDR2: SGHRS, YFSETQ. Trimming removed 4 bases at V and 4 bases at J, with 8 bases between. This CDR3 comprises 13 residues. CDR3 region: CASSVDTTGELFF. CDR3 in DNA: TGCGCCAGCAGCGTTGACACCACCGGGGAGCTGTTTTTT.

The rearrangement joins TRBV3-1 to TRBJ2-1; the D is unclear. Per the germline V gene, CDR1 is LGHDT and CDR2 is YNNKEL (reference sequence). V lost 1 base to trimming and J lost 6 bases, with 13 bases between them. The CDR3 totals 15 residues. The CDR3 protein is CASSQVSRISNEQFF. DNA of the CDR3: TGTGCCAGCAGCCAAGTCTCCAGGATCAGCAATGAGCAGTTCTTC.

The chain joins TRBV6-5 to TRBJ1-4; D possibly corresponds to TRBD1 (5 bases). The CDR3 consists of 16 residues. Germline CDR1 and CDR2: MNHEY and SVGAGI. Trimming took 0 bases from V and 4 from J, leaving 12 bases between them. This CDR3 reads CASSYSGGMGNEKLFF. The CDR3 DNA is TGTGCCAGCAGTTACTCCGGGGGAATGGGTAATGAAAAACTGTTTTTT.

This clonotype is labeled as medium-sized. The chain joins TRBV29-1 to TRBJ1-1; 7 bases map to TRBD1. The CDR3 has 14 residues. Germline V gives CDR1 SQVTM, CDR2 ANQGSEA. V was clipped by 2 bases and J by 4 bases; unmatched bases: 7. CDR3 bases: TGCAGCGTTGAAACTAAGACAGGGCGCACTGAAGCTTTCTTT. Amino acid sequence: CSVETKTGRTEAFF.

This clonotype was counted many times. The CDR3 loop reads CASSLGTPGQPQHF. CDR3 DNA: TGTGCCAGCAGTTTAGGGACGCCGGGTCAGCCCCAGCATTTT. The chain is built from TRBV27 and TRBJ1-5; D is perhaps TRBD1 (5 bases). The V gene's germline CDR1 is MNHEY and CDR2 SMNVEV (reference sequence). The CDR3 has 14 residues. Deletions cut 2 bases from V and 6 bases from J, with 11 bases between.

This clonotype was observed a handful of times. This rearrangement joins TRBV5-4 to TRBJ2-7; weak D call: TRBD1 (6 bases). The V and J ends lost 4 bases and 0 bases respectively, with 14 bases between them. The germline CDR1 and CDR2 sequences are SGHNT and YYREEE (reference sequence). This CDR3 has 15 amino acids. CDR3 DNA: TGTGCCAGCAGCCGTACGGGACAATTCTCCTACGAGCAGTACTTC. It specifies CASSRTGQFSYEQYF.

This clonotype was seen more than once but under ten times. J is TRBJ1-6 and V is TRBV20-1; D is unresolved. V was shortened by 0 bases and J by 8 bases, with 14 bases between the two germline ends. Germline V gives CDR1 DFQATT, CDR2 SNEGSKA (reference sequence). The CDR3 is 15 amino acids. The CDR3 DNA reads as TGCAGTGCTAGAGAACCGCCCGGGAGGTATTCACCCCTCCACTTT. Protein product: CSAREPPGRYSPLHF.

This clonotype was counted a few times. The V call is TRBV28, the J call TRBJ1-2; D possibly corresponds to TRBD1 (6 bases). CDR1 is MDHEN, CDR2 SYDVKM, per germline. This CDR3 is built from 13 residues. Between the trimmed V and J ends, which lost 5 bases and 4 bases, there was a span of 11 bases. CDR3 in DNA: TGTGCCAGCAGTCCCGGGACAAGCTATGGCTACACCTTC. This encodes CASSPGTSYGYTF.

The rearrangement joins TRBV7-9 to TRBJ1-5, with 9 bases aligning to TRBD1. Trimming took 0 bases from V and 0 from J; bases not matched to a gene: 3. Germline-derived CDR1 and CDR2 are SEHNR and FQNEAQ (reference sequence). There are 17 residues in the CDR3. DNA for the CDR3: TGTGCCAGCAGCTTAGCGGGACAGGGATATAGCAATCAGCCCCAGCATTTT. This codes for CASSLAGQGYSNQPQHF.

The rearrangement links TRBV5-1 to TRBJ2-5; 7 bases are a match to TRBD2. V was clipped by 4 bases and J by 1 base; unmatched bases: 7. The CDR3 runs to 15 residues. CDR1 SGHRS and CDR2 YFSETQ come from the germline V gene. The CDR3 is CASSLPPGGQETQYF. Written as DNA, the CDR3 is TGCGCCAGCAGCCTCCCTCCGGGGGGCCAAGAGACCCAGTACTTC.

Ten or more counts support this clonotype. The chain uses TRBV7-9 and TRBJ2-1; TRBD1 agrees at 10 bases. Germline-derived CDR1 and CDR2 are SEHNR and FQNEAQ (reference sequence). V lost 11 bases to trimming and J lost 4 bases; unmatched junction nucleotides: 8. The CDR3 length is 14 residues. The DNA for the CDR3 is TGTGCCGGCGACCGGGACAGGGGTTACAATGAGCAGTTCTTC. It codes for CAGDRDRGYNEQFF.

This clonotype was found a few times. V is TRBV27 and J is TRBJ2-7, with D maybe TRBD1 (5 bases). This CDR3 spans 15 amino acids. V lost 5 bases to trimming and J lost 1 base, with 15 bases between them. CDR1 is MNHEY and CDR2 is SMNVEV in the germline V gene (reference sequence). CDR3 DNA sequence: TGTGCCAGCAGTCTGAAGGGGTTTGGTTCCTACGAGCAGTACTTC. Translating gives CASSLKGFGSYEQYF.